The 9 T cell receptor beta chains listed next were all sequenced from one sample in a study of type 1 regulatory T cells. These receptors have no known antigen. Using its own MiXCR run on the reads, TCRdb lists one record per CDR3 protein. Among about 62,000 distinct CDR3 sequences listed, over 50% were seen once. The sample taken for sequencing was cultured non-Tr1 T cells, either the whole culture or a sorted T cell fraction (not recorded which). Every receptor here comes from a human donor in good health.

The chain carries TRBV6-5 and TRBJ1-1; 7 nucleotides line up with TRBD1. This CDR3 region has 15 residues. Germline CDR1 reads MNHEY; CDR2 reads SVGAGI. V was clipped by 5 bases and J by 4 bases; unmatched bases: 10. The CDR3 protein is CASSDPGQKATEAFF. The CDR3 coding sequence is TGTGCCAGCAGTGATCCGGGACAGAAGGCCACTGAAGCTTTCTTT.

This clonotype occurred a few times. This chain uses TRBV5-1 with TRBJ1-6; TRBD1 aligns across 11 bases. The V and J ends lost 4 bases and 9 bases, in that order; junction bases with no gene match: 9. The CDR3 is 16 amino acids. Germline CDR1 and CDR2: SGHRS and YFSETQ. CDR3 amino acids: CASSRGTGGRISPLHF. The CDR3 DNA reads as TGCGCCAGCAGCCGAGGGACAGGGGGTCGAATTTCACCCCTCCACTTT.

The chain is built from TRBV5-5 and TRBJ2-4; TRBD1 matches 9 bases. CDR1 and CDR2 from the germline V gene are SGHKS and YYEKEE (reference sequence). Losses at the gene ends were 4 bases for V and 8 bases for J; bases not matched to a gene: 4. The CDR3 totals 13 residues. Here the CDR3 reads CASSPQGAYIQYF. The CDR3 DNA follows: TGTGCCAGCAGCCCACAGGGGGCGTACATTCAGTACTTC.

To note about this clonotype: The junction shows a germline mismatch at one end, possibly a read error. This chain uses TRBV19 with TRBJ2-6, with TRBD1 matching over 7 bases. The CDR3 contains 16 residues. Germline V lookup: CDR1 LNHDA, CDR2 SQIVND (reference sequence). The DNA for the CDR3 is TGTGCCAGTAGTTGGGGACAGAGCTCTGGGGTCAACGTCCTGACTTTC. The encoded protein is CASSWGQSSGVNVLTF.

The chain recombines TRBV19 with TRBJ1-6; 9 bases map to TRBD1. The CDR3 spans 16 residues. With 5 bases clipped from V and 10 bases from J, the junction kept 12 bases outside the gene matches. Germline V gene data show CDR1 as LNHDA and CDR2 as SQIVND (reference sequence). The CDR3 sequence: CASSFAGTGSGSPLHF. The CDR3, as DNA: TGTGCCAGTAGTTTTGCCGGGACAGGGAGCGGATCACCCCTCCACTTT.

In this sample, this clonotype turned up a few times. V and J are TRBV20-1 and TRBJ2-7, with D unresolved. The CDR3 has 11 residues. The V end lost 4 bases, the J end lost 7 bases, and 11 bases lay between the germline ends. Germline CDR1 reads DFQATT; CDR2 reads SNEGSKA (reference sequence). CDR3 sequence reads: CSATRLGEQYF. As DNA, the CDR3 is TGCAGTGCTACGCGACTTGGTGAGCAGTACTTC.

V usage is TRBV7-2 and J usage is TRBJ2-1; possible D gene TRBD2, 6 bases. The germline CDR1 and CDR2 sequences are SGHTA and FQGNSA. CDR3 length equals 17 residues. Deletions cut 2 bases from V and 0 bases from J, with 14 bases between. CDR3 loop: CASSLIWGVSSYNEQFF. For the CDR3, the DNA is TGTGCCAGCAGCTTAATATGGGGGGTGAGCTCCTACAATGAGCAGTTCTTC.

The V call is TRBV12-3 or TRBV12-4, the J call TRBJ2-5; D not resolved. The CDR3 runs 13 residues. V was pared by 7 bases and J by 5 bases, with 14 bases between. The CDR3 reads CASTVNVGETQYF. The CDR3 DNA reads TGTGCCAGCACCGTCAATGTCGGCGAGACCCAGTACTTC.

The chain couples TRBV20-1 to TRBJ2-7; the D is unclear. The germline V gene encodes CDR1 DFQATT and CDR2 SNEGSKA (reference sequence). The V end lost 1 base, the J end lost 1 base, and 11 bases lay between the germline ends. The CDR3 extends over 14 amino acids. The CDR3 sequence: CSARGLGKSYEQYF. In nucleotides, the CDR3 is TGCAGTGCTAGAGGATTGGGCAAATCCTACGAGCAGTACTTC.